This T cell receptor beta chain was captured by sequencing in a study of radiotherapy plus CTLA-4 blockade in lung cancer. TCRdb keeps only in-frame clones here, not all; method: immunoSEQ multiplex PCR. This table has tens of thousands of clones, approximately 68% appearing once. CDR3 length: 15 amino acids. V gave up 1 base and J gave up 6 bases, with 14 bases separating them. CDR1 is SEHNR and CDR2 is FQNEAQ in the germline V gene (reference sequence). The sequencing here drew on peripheral blood, taken from a patient treated with radiotherapy plus ipilimumab. The chain links TRBV7-9 to TRBJ2-3; TRBD2 is a possible D gene (6 bases). The source of this sequence is a human donor with non-small cell lung cancer who had stable disease on radiotherapy plus ipilimumab. The CDR3 loop is CASSLGASESDTQYF. The CDR3, as DNA: TGTGCCAGCAGCTTAGGGGCTAGCGAGTCTGATACGCAGTATTTT.